These T cell receptor beta chains were read from a single sample in a study of shared clonotypes between healthy human individuals. The repertoire was sequenced with immunoSEQ multiplex PCR; TCRdb's copy has only in-frame clones and lacks some. The table has 2.5 million or so clones, about 92% seen once; the top ten hold about 0.13%. The sample comprised naive CD4+ T cells sorted from blood. These receptors were taken from a man between 18 and 29 years old in good health. Both conserved end residues are part of each CDR3. D genes are given only for firm matches. The size of a clone is reported for some rows only, either as once, few or many, or as a class for expanded clones.

TRBV28	NA	NA	TRBJ1-2	CASSLGDYGYTF	TGTGCCAGCAGTTTAGGAGATTATGGCTACACCTTC
TRBV19	NA	NA	TRBJ2-1	CAVKGAGLRYEQFF	TGTGCCGTCAAGGGGGCGGGACTAAGATATGAGCAGTTCTTC
TRBV7-2	TRBD1	NA	TRBJ1-1	CASSPSWGRDRDTEAFF	TGTGCCAGCAGCCCTAGTTGGGGAAGGGACAGGGACACTGAAGCTTTCTTT
TRBV30	NA	NA	TRBJ2-7	CAWSRAEKGEQYF	TGTGCCTGGTCCCGAGCCGAGAAGGGGGAGCAGTACTTC
TRBV5-4	TRBD1	NA	TRBJ1-6	CASSFPGTVDSPLHF	TGTGCCAGCAGCTTTCCCGGGACAGTAGATTCACCCCTCCACTTT
TRBV14	NA	NA	TRBJ2-5	CASSQNSGVFWETQYF	TGTGCCAGCAGCCAAAATTCTGGGGTTTTTTGGGAGACCCAGTACTTC
TRBV7-4	TRBD2	NA	TRBJ2-5	CASSLGTSGGAQETQYF	TGTGCCAGCAGCTTAGGGACTAGCGGGGGAGCTCAAGAGACCCAGTACTTC
TRBV5-6	NA	NA	TRBJ2-7	CASSARGLWQGISYEQYF	TGTGCCAGCAGCGCACGAGGGTTGTGGCAGGGAATCTCCTACGAGCAGTACTTC
TRBV27	NA	NA	TRBJ2-6	CASSLMVEGWRANVLTF	TGTGCCAGCAGTTTAATGGTAGAGGGGTGGCGGGCCAACGTCCTGACTTTC
TRBV30	NA	NA	TRBJ2-1	CAWNRGNYNEQFF	TGTGCCTGGAATCGGGGCAACTACAATGAGCAGTTCTTC
TRBV28	TRBD1	NA	TRBJ2-1	CASRLDRVKGNEQFF	TGTGCCAGCAGACTGGACAGGGTCAAGGGCAATGAGCAGTTCTTC
TRBV19	NA	NA	TRBJ2-7	CASSIRGAGEQYF	TGTGCCAGTAGTATACGGGGGGCGGGTGAGCAGTACTTC
TRBV7-2	NA	NA	TRBJ2-7	CASSLTTGANYEQYF	TGTGCCAGCAGCTTAACTACGGGGGCAAACTACGAGCAGTACTTC
TRBV28	TRBD1	NA	TRBJ1-4	CASSTGGSNEKLFF	TGTGCCAGCAGTACAGGGGGAAGTAATGAAAAACTGTTTTTT
TRBV2	NA	NA	TRBJ2-3	CASSSSTDTQYF	TGTGCCAGCAGTTCTAGCACAGATACGCAGTATTTT
TRBV28	NA	NA	TRBJ1-1	CASSLVQGEAFF	TGTGCCAGCAGTTTAGTGCAGGGTGAAGCTTTCTTT
TRBV6-6	TRBD2	NA	TRBJ2-7	CASSPTSGSSYEQYF	TGTGCCAGCAGCCCGACTAGCGGGAGCTCCTACGAGCAGTACTTC
TRBV5-6	NA	many	TRBJ1-1	CASSFLGQEAFF	TGTGCCAGCAGCTTTTTGGGACAAGAAGCTTTCTTT
TRBV7-3	NA	NA	TRBJ2-5	CASSLTGEETQYF	TGTGCCAGCAGCTTAACGGGAGAAGAGACCCAGTACTTC
TRBV5-1	NA	NA	TRBJ2-7	CASSDGNSYEQYF	TGCGCCAGCTCAGACGGGAACTCCTACGAGCAGTACTTC
TRBV9	NA	NA	TRBJ2-1	CASSPRPQGEQFF	TGTGCCAGCAGCCCCAGACCCCAGGGTGAGCAGTTCTTC
TRBV2	TRBD1	NA	TRBJ1-4	CASSELTAGGGEKLFF	TGTGCCAGCAGTGAATTAACGGCAGGGGGCGGTGAAAAACTGTTTTTT
TRBV10-3	TRBD2	once	TRBJ2-1	CAISPPVTSGEQFF	TGTGCCATCAGTCCGCCCGTGACTAGCGGTGAGCAGTTCTTC
TRBV30	NA	NA	TRBJ1-6	CACHSGDRRDNSPLHF	TGTGCCTGCCATTCGGGGGATAGACGGGATAATTCACCCCTCCACTTT
TRBV10-3	TRBD2	NA	TRBJ2-7	CAISESGTSGPNYEQYF	TGTGCCATCAGTGAGTCCGGGACTAGCGGGCCGAACTACGAGCAGTACTTC
TRBV7-2	NA	once	TRBJ2-7	CASSLAGGSSYEQYF	TGTGCCAGCAGCTTAGCTGGGGGGTCCTCCTACGAGCAGTACTTC
TRBV18	NA	NA	TRBJ2-1	CASSPSPGMGGAYNEQFF	TGTGCCAGCTCACCTTCCCCTGGCATGGGGGGAGCCTACAATGAGCAGTTCTTC
TRBV12-2	NA	NA	TRBJ2-2	CASRLDSGELFF	TGTGCAAGTCGCTTAGACTCCGGGGAGCTGTTTTTT
TRBV6-5	NA	NA	TRBJ1-2	CASSYSPYGYTF	TGTGCCAGCAGTTACTCGCCCTATGGCTACACCTTC
TRBV29-1	NA	NA	TRBJ2-4	CSVAGLAKNIQYF	TGCAGCGTTGCAGGATTGGCCAAAAACATTCAGTACTTC
TRBV30	NA	many	TRBJ2-5	CAWSEETQYF	TGTGCCTGGAGTGAAGAGACCCAGTACTTC
TRBV11-3	TRBD2	NA	TRBJ2-2	CASASGQNTGELFF	TGTGCCAGCGCTAGCGGGCAGAACACCGGGGAGCTGTTTTTT
TRBV15	NA	NA	TRBJ1-4	CATSRANEKLFF	TGTGCCACCAGCAGAGCTAATGAAAAACTGTTTTTT
TRBV23-1	NA	NA	TRBJ2-5	CASSLSRAEQETQYF	TGCGCCAGCAGCCTAAGCCGAGCTGAGCAAGAGACCCAGTACTTC
TRBV5-1	NA	NA	TRBJ2-7	CASSFPISYEQYF	TGCGCCAGCAGCTTCCCTATCTCCTACGAGCAGTACTTC
TRBV5-1	TRBD1	NA	TRBJ1-1	CASSLGDSRVSAFF	TGCGCCAGCAGCTTGGGGGACAGTCGAGTGAGTGCTTTCTTT
TRBV19	NA	NA	TRBJ2-7	CASSITRGGPYEQYF	TGTGCCAGTAGTATAACAAGGGGAGGCCCTTACGAGCAGTACTTC
TRBV27	TRBD2	NA	TRBJ2-3	CASGLAGEGAQYF	TGTGCCAGCGGACTAGCGGGGGAAGGGGCGCAGTATTTT
TRBV21-1	NA	NA	TRBJ2-1	CASSKEGAGGTSSEQFF	TGTGCCAGCAGCAAAGAAGGAGCGGGAGGAACTTCGTCCGAGCAGTTCTTC
TRBV13	NA	NA	TRBJ2-1	CASSTTSLTSYNEQFF	TGTGCCAGCAGCACGACCTCACTGACTAGCTACAATGAGCAGTTCTTC
TRBV4-1	TRBD1	NA	TRBJ1-1	CASSLETGGYGAFF	TGCGCCAGCAGCCTAGAGACAGGGGGTTATGGAGCTTTCTTT
TRBV30	NA	NA	TRBJ1-6	CAWSVMVGNNSPLHF	TGTGCCTGGAGTGTAATGGTGGGCAATAATTCACCCCTCCACTTT
TRBV27	NA	NA	TRBJ1-6	CASSFLTDYSPLHF	TGTGCCAGCAGTTTCCTGACAGATTATTCACCCCTCCACTTT
TRBV4-1	NA	NA	TRBJ1-1	CATVGRRVESTEAFF	TGCGCCACCGTCGGAAGAAGGGTTGAAAGCACTGAAGCTTTCTTT
TRBV2	TRBD1	NA	TRBJ2-2	CASRGQANTGELFF	TGTGCCAGCAGGGGACAGGCGAACACCGGGGAGCTGTTTTTT